The 9 T cell receptor beta chains in this list originate from one sample, sequenced in a study of T cells expressing NK-cell markers. TCRdb reprocessed the 5' RACE reads and stores each CDR3 protein as one record, lacking DNA. The ten most abundant clones cover approximately 18% of a sample with fewer than 200,000 distinct CDR3 sequences. The sample comprised blood T cells: a sorted CD56 or NKG2C T cell subset, CD4+ or CD8+ T cells, or bulk PBMC T cells (not recorded which). These TCRs come from a woman between 18 and 75 years old in good health.

The chain couples TRBV5-1 to TRBJ1-1; TCRdb indicates TRBD1, and absent DNA this call remains unverified. This CDR3 comprises 14 residues. Germline loops: CDR1 SGHRS, CDR2 YFSETQ. The chain's CDR3 is CASSEGQGSTEAFF.

The genes are TRBV5-1 and TRBJ2-1. Germline lookup yields CDR1 SGHRS and CDR2 YFSETQ. CDR3 length equals 14 residues. The CDR3 is CASSSRQIYNEQFF.

The rearrangement joins TRBV6-5 to TRBJ2-3. This CDR3 is built from 15 residues. The V gene's germline CDR1 is MNHEY and CDR2 SVGAGI. This CDR3 is CASSYSGVETDTQYF.

The V call is TRBV12-3 or TRBV12-4, the J call TRBJ1-1. The CDR3 loop spans 16 amino acids. The CDR3 loop reads CASSLLYSGRDTEAFF.

This chain joins TRBV12-3 or TRBV12-4 and TRBJ2-5; TCRdb's D gene call, TRBD1, goes unchecked for lack of DNA. The CDR3 length is 13 residues. The CDR3 spells CASSLRGHETQYF.

The V gene is TRBV28, the J gene TRBJ2-1; TCRdb calls TRBD2, which cannot be checked without DNA. Germline V lookup: CDR1 MDHEN, CDR2 SYDVKM. The CDR3 length is 14 residues. The CDR3 sequence: CASRPGLGYNEQFF.

CDR3 loop: CASSRQTSGRSKETQYF. This chain joins TRBV5-4 and TRBJ2-5; the TRBD2 assignment by TCRdb is unverifiable without DNA. The CDR3 is 17 amino acids. CDR1 is SGHNT and CDR2 is YYREEE in the germline V gene (reference sequence).

The chain links TRBV20-1 to TRBJ2-1; TCRdb proposes TRBD2, but this gene call is untestable without DNA. CDR3 length: 14 residues. Germline CDR1 DFQATT, CDR2 SNEGSKA (reference sequence). CDR3 in amino acids: CSAPGLAGKNEQFF.

The V gene is TRBV6-1, the J gene TRBJ1-6; the TCRdb call, TRBD1, lacks DNA for checking. The germline gives CDR1 MNHNS, CDR2 SASEGT. This CDR3 has 15 residues. The CDR3 loop is CASRNTGTANSPLHF.